These T cell receptor beta chains were read from a single sample in a study of T cells in localized non-small cell lung cancer. The protocol was immunoSEQ multiplex PCR, while the TCRdb copy is restricted to in-frame clones and leaves out a portion. This table holds approximately 21,000 clones, about 88% found once. Here the sequenced sample was peripheral blood, taken before any cancer treatment. The receptors were gathered from a male donor older than 55 with stage I lung adenocarcinoma. CDR3s include the opening cysteine and the closing phenylalanine or tryptophan. Fields, in order: V gene, D gene, J gene, clone size, CDR3 protein, CDR3 DNA. The D gene is left open where the match is weak. The size field is filled for only some rows; it gives once, few, many or a size class.

V: TRBV11-2
D: .
J: TRBJ2-2
size: .
CDR3: CASSLEIQATGELFF
DNA: TGTGCCAGCAGCTTAGAAATCCAGGCGACCGGGGAGCTGTTTTTT

V: TRBV29-1
D: .
J: TRBJ1-2
size: .
CDR3: CSVDPRGDGYTF
DNA: TGCAGCGTTGACCCCAGGGGCGATGGCTACACCTTC

V: TRBV5-1
D: .
J: TRBJ2-1
size: few
CDR3: CASSYDSSYNEQFF
DNA: TGCGCCAGCAGCTATGACAGCTCCTACAATGAGCAGTTCTTC

V: TRBV30
D: TRBD1
J: TRBJ1-2
size: .
CDR3: CAWGTGTNYGYTF
DNA: TGTGCCTGGGGGACAGGGACCAACTATGGCTACACCTTC

V: TRBV9
D: .
J: TRBJ2-3
size: .
CDR3: CASSVDRMEDTQYF
DNA: TGTGCCAGCAGCGTAGATCGGATGGAGGATACGCAGTATTTT

V: TRBV28
D: .
J: TRBJ1-3
size: .
CDR3: CASTRGGGNTIYF
DNA: TGTGCCAGCACTCGAGGGGGTGGAAACACCATATATTTT

V: TRBV4-3
D: .
J: TRBJ1-5
size: once
CDR3: CASSQAVGGGAGQPQHF
DNA: TGCGCCAGCAGCCAAGCCGTCGGGGGGGGCGCCGGTCAGCCCCAGCATTTT

V: TRBV27
D: .
J: TRBJ2-7
size: .
CDR3: CASSLRGYEQYF
DNA: TGTGCCAGCAGTTTACGGGGATACGAGCAGTACTTC

V: TRBV5-5
D: TRBD2
J: TRBJ2-5
size: .
CDR3: CASSVAGLAGETQYF
DNA: TGTGCCAGCAGCGTGGCCGGGCTAGCGGGAGAGACCCAGTACTTC

V: TRBV19
D: .
J: TRBJ1-5
size: .
CDR3: CASSIGGRGNQPQHF
DNA: TGTGCCAGTAGTATAGGGGGCCGAGGCAATCAGCCCCAGCATTTT

V: TRBV10-1
D: .
J: TRBJ2-1
size: few
CDR3: CASSVPGSNEQFF
DNA: TGCGCCAGCAGTGTGCCAGGGTCGAATGAGCAGTTCTTC

V: TRBV7-2
D: TRBD2
J: TRBJ2-5
size: few
CDR3: CASSLVRGGTSGTQETQYF
DNA: TGTGCCAGCAGCTTAGTCCGTGGGGGGACTAGCGGAACACAAGAGACCCAGTACTTC

V: TRBV4-1
D: .
J: TRBJ2-1
size: .
CDR3: CASSLGDRSYNEQFF
DNA: TGCGCCAGCAGCCTCGGGGATAGGTCCTACAATGAGCAGTTCTTC

V: TRBV7-9
D: .
J: TRBJ2-5
size: .
CDR3: CASSLAPGTQYF
DNA: TGTGCCAGCAGCTTAGCGCCCGGGACCCAGTACTTC

V: TRBV29-1
D: .
J: TRBJ1-1
size: .
CDR3: CSVETLNTEAFF
DNA: TGCAGCGTTGAGACTTTGAACACTGAAGCTTTCTTT

V: TRBV6-6
D: .
J: TRBJ1-1
size: .
CDR3: CATRRRVNTEAFF
DNA: TGTGCCACCCGGAGGCGGGTGAACACTGAAGCTTTCTTT

V: TRBV9
D: .
J: TRBJ1-1
size: .
CDR3: CASSPFLPEQGGTEAFF
DNA: TGTGCCAGCAGCCCATTCTTACCCGAGCAGGGCGGCACTGAAGCTTTCTTT

V: TRBV25-1
D: .
J: TRBJ1-6
size: .
CDR3: CASSEYFGDRGSPLHF
DNA: TGTGCCAGCAGTGAATATTTCGGGGATAGGGGTTCACCCCTCCACTTT

V: TRBV27
D: TRBD1
J: TRBJ1-1
size: few
CDR3: CASRRDREGYSEAFF
DNA: TGTGCCAGCCGGAGGGACAGGGAAGGGTATTCTGAAGCTTTCTTT

V: TRBV5-1
D: .
J: TRBJ1-1
size: .
CDR3: CASSSAIRASNTEAFF
DNA: TGCGCCAGCAGCTCCGCGATTCGGGCATCGAACACTGAAGCTTTCTTT

V: TRBV27
D: TRBD2
J: TRBJ2-1
size: .
CDR3: CASSPSGIYYNEQFF
DNA: TGTGCCAGCAGCCCTAGCGGGATCTACTACAATGAGCAGTTCTTC

V: TRBV19
D: .
J: TRBJ1-5
size: .
CDR3: CASSRGGNQPQHF
DNA: TGTGCCAGTAGTCGGGGGGGCAATCAGCCCCAGCATTTT

V: TRBV19
D: .
J: TRBJ1-5
size: .
CDR3: CASTEGGNNQPQHF
DNA: TGTGCCAGTACGGAGGGAGGGAACAATCAGCCCCAGCATTTT

V: TRBV4-1
D: TRBD1
J: TRBJ1-5
size: .
CDR3: CASSHLTGPGNQPQHF
DNA: TGCGCCAGCAGCCACCTGACAGGGCCGGGCAATCAACCCCAGCATTTT

V: TRBV18
D: .
J: TRBJ2-5
size: .
CDR3: CASSPPTNFQETQYF
DNA: TGTGCCAGCTCACCACCGACCAACTTCCAAGAGACCCAGTACTTC